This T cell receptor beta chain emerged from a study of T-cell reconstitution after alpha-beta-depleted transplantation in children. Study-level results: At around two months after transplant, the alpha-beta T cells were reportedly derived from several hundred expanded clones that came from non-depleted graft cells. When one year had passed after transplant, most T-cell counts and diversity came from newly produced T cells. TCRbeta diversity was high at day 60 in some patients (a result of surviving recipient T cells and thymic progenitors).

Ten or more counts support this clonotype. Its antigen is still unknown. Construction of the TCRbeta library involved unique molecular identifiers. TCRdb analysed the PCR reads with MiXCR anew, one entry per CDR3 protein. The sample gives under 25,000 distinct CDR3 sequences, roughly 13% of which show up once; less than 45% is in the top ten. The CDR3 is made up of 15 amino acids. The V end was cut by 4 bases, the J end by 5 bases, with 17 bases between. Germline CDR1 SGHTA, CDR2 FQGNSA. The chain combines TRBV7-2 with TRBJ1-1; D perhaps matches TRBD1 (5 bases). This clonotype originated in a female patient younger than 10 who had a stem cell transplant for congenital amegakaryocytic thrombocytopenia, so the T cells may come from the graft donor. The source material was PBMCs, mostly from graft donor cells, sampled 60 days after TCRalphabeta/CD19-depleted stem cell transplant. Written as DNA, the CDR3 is TGTGCCAGCAGCTGGCCCGGGAGGGGATTGACTGAAGCTTTCTTT. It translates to CASSWPGRGLTEAFF.